A single T cell receptor beta chain is shown here with its context. What it binds is not known. This specimen belongs to a study of post-analysis software for immune sequencing data. At the level of the study: Some patients lacked subtype; others had relapsing-remitting, secondary progressive or progressive-relapsing disease. The study's findings and limits: Compared with controls, patients had more of five or six TRBV segments, including TRBV5-6, TRBV5-1 and TRBV20-1. Compared against controls, patients with multiple sclerosis displayed significantly lower normalized Chao1 diversity. Those samples that were prepared in the same batch co-clustered strongly by F measure.

Tagging with unique molecular identifiers was a feature of the TCR beta cDNA libraries. TCRdb re-called the PCR reads with MiXCR, one entry per CDR3 protein. Of roughly 800,000 distinct CDR3 sequences listed, roughly 29% are singletons. The CDR3 loop spans 17 amino acids. V lost 2 bases to trimming and J lost 8 bases; unmatched junction nucleotides: 10. Germline loops: CDR1 MNHEY, CDR2 SVGEGT. The sequence was collected from a girl aged 5-17 years with multiple sclerosis. The chain has TRBV6-2 or TRBV6-3 and TRBJ2-1, with TRBD2 identical over 12 bases. The sample was blood. The CDR3 sequence is CASSYPRLAGVGDEQFF. The DNA for the CDR3 is TGTGCCAGCAGTTACCCCAGACTAGCGGGAGTAGGCGATGAGCAGTTCTTC.